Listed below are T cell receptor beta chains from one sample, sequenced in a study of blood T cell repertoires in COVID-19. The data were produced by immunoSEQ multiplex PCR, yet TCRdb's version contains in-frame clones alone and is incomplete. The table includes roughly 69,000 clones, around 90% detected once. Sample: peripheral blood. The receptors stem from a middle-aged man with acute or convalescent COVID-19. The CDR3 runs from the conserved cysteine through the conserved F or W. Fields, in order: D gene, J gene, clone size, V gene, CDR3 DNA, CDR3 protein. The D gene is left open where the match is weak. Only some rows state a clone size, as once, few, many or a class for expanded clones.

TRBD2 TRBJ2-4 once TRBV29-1 TGCAGCGTAGCTAGCGGGAGTACAAACATTCAGTACTTC CSVASGSTNIQYF
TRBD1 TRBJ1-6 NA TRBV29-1 TGCAGCGTACGGGACAGGGAATACTCACCCCTCCACTTT CSVRDREYSPLHF
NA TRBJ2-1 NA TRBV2 TGTGCCAGCTCCACTCAGGGGTATGAGCAGTTCTTC CASSTQGYEQFF
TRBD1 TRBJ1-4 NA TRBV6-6 TGTGCCAGCAGTCCCCCGTGGGGGACAGGGGATGAAAAACTGTTTTTT CASSPPWGTGDEKLFF
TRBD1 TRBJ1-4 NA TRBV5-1 TGCGCCAGCAGCTTTCTTCCCGGGACAGGGGGCGCGGGAGAAAAACTGTTTTTT CASSFLPGTGGAGEKLFF
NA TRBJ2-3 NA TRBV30 TGTGCCTGGAGCAGGAGGGCCGATACGCAGTATTTT CAWSRRADTQYF
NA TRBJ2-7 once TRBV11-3 TGTGCCAGCAGCTTCTCAGGGGAGGGGGGCGAGCAGTACTTC CASSFSGEGGEQYF
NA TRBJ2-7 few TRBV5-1 TGCGCCAGCAGCTTGGGTGGGACGGGACTCTACGAGCAGTACTTC CASSLGGTGLYEQYF
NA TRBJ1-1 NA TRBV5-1 TGCGCCAGCAGCTTGGTAGGGGGGGCGTTGAACACTGAAGCTTTCTTT CASSLVGGALNTEAFF
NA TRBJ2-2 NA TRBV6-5 TGTGCCAGCACCATCCTTAGCACCGGGGAGCTGTTTTTT CASTILSTGELFF
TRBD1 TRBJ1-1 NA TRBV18 TGTGCCAGCTCCCGGGACAGCACTATGAACACTGAAGCTTTCTTT CASSRDSTMNTEAFF
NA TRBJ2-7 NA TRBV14 TGTGCCAGCAGCAAGACGGGATCACCTATCTACGAGCAGTACTTC CASSKTGSPIYEQYF
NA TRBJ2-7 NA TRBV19 TGTGCCAGTAGTATATGGGCGGGATTAACCTACGAGCAGTACTTC CASSIWAGLTYEQYF
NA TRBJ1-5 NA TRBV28 TGTGCCAGCAGCCCCGGGGGTGGCAATCAGCCCCAGCATTTT CASSPGGGNQPQHF
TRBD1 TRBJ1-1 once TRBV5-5 TGTGCCAGCAGCACGGGACAGCCTAACACTGAAGCTTTCTTT CASSTGQPNTEAFF
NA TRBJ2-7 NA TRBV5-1 TGCGCCAGCAGCTTGGCCGGGGGAATCTCCGAGCAGTACTTC CASSLAGGISEQYF
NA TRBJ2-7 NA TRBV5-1 TGCGCCAGCCAGCACACCACTAGCTACGAGCAGTACTTC CASQHTTSYEQYF
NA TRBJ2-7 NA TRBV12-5 TGTGCTAGTGGTTTTCTAGCCGCCCCCAGCTCCTACGAGCAGTACTTC CASGFLAAPSSYEQYF
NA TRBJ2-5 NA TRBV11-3 TGTGCCAGCAGCTTAGTCCCTTCAGAGACCCAGTACTTC CASSLVPSETQYF
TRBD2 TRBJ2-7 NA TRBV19 TGTGCCAGTAGCAGACTAGCGGGCAGCTCCTACGAGCAGTACTTC CASSRLAGSSYEQYF
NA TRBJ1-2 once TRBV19 TGTGCCAGTAGTATAACAGGGTTTGGCTACACCTTC CASSITGFGYTF
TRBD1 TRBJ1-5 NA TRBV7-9 TGTGCCAGCAGCCATACAGGGGGGCCCCAGCATTTT CASSHTGGPQHF
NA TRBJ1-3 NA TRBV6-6 TGTGCCAGCAGTTACTTACAAGCTGGAAACACCATATATTTT CASSYLQAGNTIYF
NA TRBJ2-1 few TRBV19 TGTGCCAGTAGTATGTTAGGGGTTTCCTCTAGGCAGGAGTTCTTC CASSMLGVSSRQEFF
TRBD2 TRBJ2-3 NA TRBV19 TGTGCCAGTACCCTCCGGGCTAGCGGGAGTACAGATACGCAGTATTTT CASTLRASGSTDTQYF
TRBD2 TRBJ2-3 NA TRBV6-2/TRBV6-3 TGTGCCAGCAGCCCCGCTAGCGGGGGGACAGATACGCAGTATTTT CASSPASGGTDTQYF
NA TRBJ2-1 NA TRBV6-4 TGTGCCAGCAGTGACTCCCCAGGGGGGTACAATGAGCAGTTCTTC CASSDSPGGYNEQFF
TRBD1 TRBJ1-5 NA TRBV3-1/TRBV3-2 TGTGCCAGCAGCCAGGGGACAGGGTCTCCGCCCCAGCATTTT CASSQGTGSPPQHF
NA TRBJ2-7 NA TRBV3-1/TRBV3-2 TGTGCCAGCAGCCAAGCGGGAGTGGAGCAGTACTTC CASSQAGVEQYF
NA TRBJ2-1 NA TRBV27 TGTGCCAGCAGTCGGTTTGCGGGACGGAGCTCCTACAATGAGCAGTTCTTC CASSRFAGRSSYNEQFF
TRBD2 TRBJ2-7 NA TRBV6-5 TGTGCCAGCCGTTCGGGGGGGTACGAGCAGTACTTC CASRSGGYEQYF